Listed below are T cell receptor beta chains from one sample, sequenced in a study of CD8 T cells in ankylosing spondylitis. TCRdb redid the calling of the 5' RACE reads with MiXCR, one entry per CDR3 protein. The table records about 340,000 distinct CDR3 sequences, approximately 15% of them present only once. Specimen: blood, either unsorted or a sorted T cell fraction (not recorded which). Receptors originate from a male donor with ankylosing spondylitis or in good health (not recorded which). CDR3s include the opening cysteine and the closing phenylalanine or tryptophan. D genes are given only for firm matches. Rows may omit the clone size; those that give it use once, few, many or a size class.

-	12	TRBV30	TRBJ1-2	-	CAWKRDPYGYTF	TGTGCCTGGAAAAGGGATCCCTATGGCTACACCTTC
TRBD2	13	TRBV29-1	TRBJ2-2	-	CSVSGGNTGELFF	TGCAGCGTTAGCGGGGGGAACACCGGGGAGCTGTTTTTT
TRBD1	15	TRBV10-3	TRBJ1-2	few	CAISAYRGLDYGYTF	TGTGCCATCAGTGCTTACAGGGGGCTCGACTATGGCTACACCTTC
TRBD1	16	TRBV15	TRBJ2-7	-	CATSRPGTADSYEQYF	TGTGCCACCAGCAGACCAGGGACAGCGGACTCCTACGAGCAGTACTTC
-	16	TRBV5-4	TRBJ2-1	few	CASSSRRSGVRGEQFF	TGTGCCAGCAGCAGCCGAAGATCGGGAGTTAGAGGTGAGCAGTTCTTC
TRBD2	16	TRBV20-1	TRBJ2-3	few	CSASFPSGGARDTQYF	TGCAGTGCTAGTTTCCCTAGCGGGGGGGCCAGAGATACGCAGTATTTT
TRBD1	14	TRBV12-3/TRBV12-4	TRBJ2-1	few	CASSSRGPYNEQFF	TGTGCCAGCAGCTCCAGGGGGCCCTACAATGAGCAGTTCTTC
-	13	TRBV7-9	TRBJ2-3	few	CASRRVGTDTQYF	TGTGCCAGTCGGAGGGTGGGAACAGATACGCAGTATTTT
TRBD1	14	TRBV29-1	TRBJ1-2	few	CSVLAGTGSFGYTF	TGCAGCGTTTTAGCCGGGACAGGGAGTTTTGGCTACACCTTC
-	14	TRBV5-1	TRBJ2-7	-	CASSLARESYEQYF	TGCGCCAGCAGCTTGGCCAGGGAGTCCTACGAGCAGTACTTC
-	14	TRBV19	TRBJ2-6	few	CASRPGAGANVLTF	TGTGCCAGTCGACCGGGGGCCGGGGCCAACGTCCTGACTTTC
TRBD2	13	TRBV20-1	TRBJ2-7	-	CSALGLAGLEQYF	TGCAGTGCCCTGGGACTAGCGGGGCTCGAGCAGTACTTC
-	19	TRBV7-8	TRBJ2-6	few	CASSRRGGSSYSGANVLTF	TGTGCCAGCAGCCGCCGTGGGGGGTCTTCTTACTCTGGGGCCAACGTCCTGACTTTC
TRBD2	16	TRBV4-1	TRBJ2-2	many	CASSQEGLGRIGELFF	TGCGCCAGCAGCCAGGAGGGACTAGGGAGGATCGGGGAGCTGTTTTTT
TRBD2	16	TRBV9	TRBJ2-3	-	CASSVGAGGSGDTQYF	TGTGCCAGCAGCGTAGGAGCGGGGGGATCAGGAGATACGCAGTATTTT
-	11	TRBV5-1	TRBJ1-2	-	CASKSNGGYTF	TGCGCCAGCAAATCTAATGGTGGCTACACCTTC
-	14	TRBV10-3	TRBJ2-1	few	CAISERVSYNEQFF	TGTGCCATCAGTGAGAGGGTCTCCTACAATGAGCAGTTCTTC
-	14	TRBV18	TRBJ1-1	once	CASSPNLPGAEAFF	TGTGCCAGCTCACCGAACCTTCCAGGGGCTGAAGCTTTCTTT
-	14	TRBV5-5	TRBJ2-7	-	CASSLSNQGREQYF	TGTGCCAGCAGCTTGAGTAACCAGGGACGGGAGCAGTACTTC
-	13	TRBV10-2	TRBJ2-2	few	CASKGIDTGELFF	TGCGCCAGCAAAGGGATCGACACCGGGGAGCTGTTTTTT
TRBD1	13	TRBV5-1	TRBJ2-7	many	CASSLDRAYEQYF	TGCGCCAGCAGCCTGGACAGGGCCTACGAGCAGTACTTC
-	11	TRBV20-1	TRBJ2-7	-	CSVMRAYEQYF	TGCAGTGTGATGAGGGCCTACGAGCAGTACTTC
-	11	TRBV7-2	TRBJ2-3	-	CASSLGNTQYF	TGTGCCAGCAGCTTAGGGAATACGCAGTATTTT
-	14	TRBV6-1	TRBJ2-1	-	CASSRGAGNNEQFF	TGTGCCAGCAGTCGGGGGGCCGGGAATAATGAGCAGTTCTTC
TRBD2	13	TRBV29-1	TRBJ2-1	many	CSVGLTSRDEQFF	TGCAGCGTTGGATTGACTAGCAGAGATGAGCAGTTCTTC
-	14	TRBV2	TRBJ1-4	-	CASSLTGPPEKLFF	TGTGCCAGCAGTCTAACAGGGCCCCCCGAAAAACTGTTTTTT
-	12	TRBV15	TRBJ2-1	few	CATSRERGVGIF	TGTGCCACCAGCAGAGAAAGAGGTGTGGGGATCTTC
-	10	TRBV20-1	TRBJ2-3	-	CSADRDTQYF	TGCAGTGCTGATAGGGATACGCAGTATTTT
-	12	TRBV7-8	TRBJ2-7	-	CASSLGGGGKGF	TGTGCCAGCAGCTTAGGGGGAGGGGGAAAAGGCTTC
-	14	TRBV4-1	TRBJ2-3	-	CASSQDPGRNTQYF	TGCGCCAGCAGCCAAGATCCCGGACGGAATACGCAGTATTTT
-	13	TRBV5-4	TRBJ1-1	few	CASSLDAPGEAFF	TGTGCCAGCAGCTTGGACGCTCCGGGTGAAGCTTTCTTT
-	13	TRBV4-2	TRBJ2-1	-	CASSQDKFAEQFF	TGTGCCAGCAGCCAAGATAAATTCGCAGAGCAGTTCTTC
TRBD1	17	TRBV4-2	TRBJ2-7	-	CASSQENQGQGSYEQYF	TGTGCCAGCAGCCAAGAGAATCAGGGACAGGGCTCCTACGAGCAGTACTTC
-	12	TRBV7-9	TRBJ1-2	few	CASSGEGYGYTF	TGTGCCAGCAGTGGGGAAGGCTATGGCTACACCTTC
TRBD2	14	TRBV6-1	TRBJ2-1	few	CASRSPGGPYEQFF	TGTGCCAGCAGGAGCCCGGGGGGGCCCTATGAGCAGTTCTTC
-	15	TRBV3-1	TRBJ1-6	-	CASSLEGANNSPLHF	TGTGCCAGCAGCCTCGAGGGCGCGAATAATTCACCCCTCCACTTT
TRBD2	13	TRBV24-1	TRBJ2-7	-	CATSAGSSGEQYF	TGTGCCACCAGTGCTGGGTCTAGCGGCGAGCAGTACTTC
TRBD2	12	TRBV3-1	TRBJ2-1	-	CASSHSSGGRFF	TGTGCCAGCAGCCACTCTAGCGGGGGACGGTTCTTC
TRBD2	16	TRBV12-3/TRBV12-4	TRBJ2-2	few	CASSGSGTSGTGELFF	TGTGCCAGCAGCGGCTCAGGGACTAGCGGTACCGGGGAGCTGTTTTTT
-	14	TRBV19	TRBJ1-5	-	CASSGTGSNQPQHF	TGTGCCAGTAGTGGGACGGGAAGCAATCAGCCCCAGCATTTT
-	15	TRBV11-2	TRBJ2-2	-	CASSLEGALAGELFF	TGTGCCAGCAGCTTAGAGGGGGCGCTTGCCGGGGAGCTGTTTTTT
-	14	TRBV7-2	TRBJ1-2	few	CASALEPGTYGYTF	TGTGCCAGCGCCTTAGAGCCGGGGACCTATGGCTACACCTTC
-	14	TRBV11-2	TRBJ2-2	few	CASSLVLTAGELFF	TGTGCCAGCAGCTTAGTTTTAACCGCCGGGGAGCTGTTTTTT
TRBD2	14	TRBV11-2	TRBJ2-1	many	CASSPSTSGNEQFF	TGTGCCAGCAGCCCCTCGACTAGCGGGAATGAGCAGTTCTTC
-	15	TRBV10-2	TRBJ2-1	-	CASSEQGGLYNEQFF	TGCGCCAGCAGTGAGCAGGGGGGTCTCTACAATGAGCAGTTCTTC
-	15	TRBV4-1	TRBJ1-6	-	CASSQDKGSNSPLHF	TGCGCCAGCAGCCAAGATAAGGGAAGTAATTCACCCCTCCACTTT
TRBD2	13	TRBV5-1	TRBJ2-7	few	CASGIGLAVEQYF	TGCGCCAGCGGAATCGGGCTAGCGGTTGAGCAGTACTTC
TRBD1	15	TRBV6-1	TRBJ2-3	once	CASRPTGGRTDTQYF	TGTGCCAGCAGACCAACAGGGGGCCGCACAGATACGCAGTATTTT
-	16	TRBV11-2	TRBJ2-2	-	CASSPNLGTGTGELFF	TGTGCCAGCAGTCCGAATCTGGGAACAGGAACCGGGGAGCTGTTTTTT
-	14	TRBV10-3	TRBJ2-7	few	CASSARTDRYEQYF	TGTGCCAGCTCCGCCCGGACAGATCGGTACGAGCAGTACTTC
-	13	TRBV20-1	TRBJ1-4	few	CSASLGAEEKLFF	TGCAGTGCCTCACTCGGGGCAGAGGAAAAACTGTTTTTT
-	13	TRBV12-3/TRBV12-4	TRBJ1-2	-	CASSFRDFYGYTF	TGTGCCAGCAGTTTCCGGGATTTCTATGGCTACACCTTC
-	16	TRBV7-2	TRBJ2-7	-	CASSLFRGGPVHEQYF	TGTGCCAGCAGCCTTTTTAGGGGGGGGCCCGTGCACGAGCAGTACTTC
TRBD1	15	TRBV10-3	TRBJ1-5	many	CAISESGTGSQPQHF	TGTGCCATCAGTGAGTCGGGGACAGGGAGTCAGCCCCAGCATTTT
-	17	TRBV7-2	TRBJ2-1	-	CASSFPEVDNHYNEQFF	TGTGCCAGCAGCTTTCCCGAGGTGGACAATCACTACAATGAGCAGTTCTTC
-	15	TRBV5-1	TRBJ2-7	few	CASSSLAGLTYEQYF	TGCGCCAGCAGCTCCTTGGCGGGACTTACCTACGAGCAGTACTTC
TRBD1	13	TRBV7-2	TRBJ1-4	many	CACARGPDEKLFF	TGTGCCTGCGCTAGGGGGCCGGATGAAAAACTGTTTTTT
TRBD2	15	TRBV7-2	TRBJ2-3	few	CASSRRGGRTDTQYF	TGTGCCAGCAGCCGACGGGGGGGGCGCACAGATACGCAGTATTTT
-	15	TRBV7-9	TRBJ2-1	-	CASSPGDSSYNEQFF	TGTGCCAGCAGCCCGGGGGACAGCTCCTACAATGAGCAGTTCTTC
-	15	TRBV5-1	TRBJ2-2	many	CASSLGATRAGELFF	TGCGCCAGCAGCTTGGGGGCGACCCGCGCCGGGGAGCTGTTTTTT